The clone carrying this TCR beta chain was seen a handful of times. Germline V lookup: CDR1 MNHEY, CDR2 SVGAGI. Trimming cost V 5 bases and J 1 base, with 11 bases left between them. This CDR3 is 14 amino acids long. MiXCR, run by TCRdb on the RT-PCR reads, gives a single entry per CDR3 protein. The sample has 650,000 to 800,000 distinct CDR3 sequences, 14% seen once. Source material: memory CD4+ T cells from blood. The gene calls are TRBV6-5 and TRBJ1-1, with D unresolved. This TCR derives from a female donor in good health, serving as a healthy control. The CDR3 sequence: CASSDPVGNTEAFF. The CDR3 DNA reads as TGTGCCAGCAGTGACCCGGTGGGGAACACTGAAGCTTTCTTT.